Below are 26 T cell receptor beta chains sequenced from a single sample in a study of T cells in localized non-small cell lung cancer. Here immunoSEQ multiplex PCR was the method, and the copy in TCRdb shows in-frame clones only, minus some. Of 45,000 to 70,000 clones listed, 86% are singletons. Specimen: peripheral blood, collected before any cancer treatment. These receptors were obtained from a woman aged 35-75 years with stage I lung adenocarcinoma.

V is TRBV7-2 and J is TRBJ1-5; unclear D gene. CDR1 is SGHTA, CDR2 FQGNSA, per germline. The CDR3 totals 12 residues. V was trimmed by 2 bases and J by 4 bases, leaving 3 bases between them. The CDR3, as DNA: TGTGCCAGCAGCTTACTAAATCAGCCCCAGCATTTT. Protein sequence: CASSLLNQPQHF.

This clone was seen only once. This chain uses TRBV5-5 with TRBJ1-4; TRBD1 matches at 7 bases. Per germline, CDR1 SGHKS and CDR2 YYEKEE (reference sequence). There are 16 residues in the CDR3. J was trimmed by 4 bases and V by 4 bases; bases with no gene match: 10. CDR3 DNA: TGTGCCAGCAGCGGGACCGGGACAGCTTTTAATGAAAAACTGTTTTTT. It is translated as CASSGTGTAFNEKLFF.

The rearrangement uses TRBV15 and TRBJ1-4; unclear D gene. The CDR3 spans 12 residues. Germline assignment: CDR1 LNHNV and CDR2 YYDKDF (reference sequence). Trimming took off 8 bases at V and 0 bases at J, with 4 bases between the two ends. Here the CDR3 DNA reads TGTGCCACCGGAGCAACTAATGAAAAACTGTTTTTT. The encoded protein is CATGATNEKLFF. The variable domain in full, with the rest retrieved from reference TRBV15 and TRBJ1-4, is DAMVIQNPRYQVTQFGKPVTLSCSQTLNHNVMYWYQQKSSQAPKLLFHYYDKDFNNEADTPDNFQSRRPNTSFCFLDIRSPGLGDTAMYLCATGATNEKLFFGSGTQLSVL.

V gene TRBV11-2 combines with J gene TRBJ2-7; D ambiguous. Trimming took off 5 bases at V and 4 bases at J, with 6 bases between the two ends. CDR3 size: 11 residues. In germline, CDR1 is SGHAT, CDR2 FQNNGV. CDR3 amino acids: CASSQEYEQYF. The CDR3 bases are TGTGCCAGCAGCCAAGAGTACGAGCAGTACTTC.

J is TRBJ1-1 and V is TRBV20-1; D is unresolved. V was shortened by 2 bases and J by 1 base, with 2 bases between the two germline ends. CDR3 length: 11 residues. The germline gives CDR1 DFQATT, CDR2 SNEGSKA (reference sequence). The CDR3 region has the DNA TGCAGTGCTAGACAGAACACTGAAGCTTTCTTT. It encodes CSARQNTEAFF.

V usage is TRBV2 and J usage is TRBJ1-4; 11 positions match TRBD1. The germline V gene encodes CDR1 SNHLY and CDR2 FYNNEI. The trim removed 6 bases at V and 6 bases at J, leaving 6 bases unmatched. The length of the CDR3 is 15 residues. CDR3 in amino acids: CASSGDRGKYEKLFF. In DNA form, the CDR3 reads TGTGCCAGCAGCGGGGACAGGGGGAAGTATGAAAAACTGTTTTTT. The entire variable domain, with the rest obtained from reference TRBV2 and TRBJ1-4, is as follows: EPEVTQTPSHQVTQMGQEVILRCVPISNHLYFYWYRQILGQKVEFLVSFYNNEISEKSEIFDDQFSVERPDGSNFTLKIRSTKLEDSAMYFCASSGDRGKYEKLFFGSGTQLSVL.

This sequence joins TRBV28 and TRBJ2-3; 13 bases fit TRBD2. Trimming cost V 6 bases and J 2 bases; bases outside gene matches: 5. Germline CDR1 reads MDHEN; CDR2 reads SYDVKM. The CDR3 consists of 16 residues. This CDR3 is CASSQGLAGDTDTQYF. The CDR3 bases are TGTGCCAGCAGCCAAGGACTAGCGGGGGACACAGATACGCAGTATTTT.

The chain links TRBV6-4 to TRBJ1-1; D uncertain. The CDR3 is 13 amino acids. Trimming pared 3 bases from V and 1 base from J, leaving 6 bases between. Germline CDR1 MRHNA, CDR2 SNTAGT. The CDR3 loop is CASSEGENTEAFF. The CDR3, as DNA: TGTGCCAGCAGTGAGGGAGAGAACACTGAAGCTTTCTTT.

The chain is built from TRBV5-1 and TRBJ1-1; D is ambiguous. Deletions cut 3 bases from V and 0 bases from J, with 6 bases between. Per germline, CDR1 SGHRS and CDR2 YFSETQ. The CDR3 is 13 residues long. This CDR3 reads CASSYGLNTEAFF. CDR3 bases: TGCGCCAGCAGCTACGGCCTGAACACTGAAGCTTTCTTT.

The V gene is TRBV7-9, the J gene TRBJ2-5; D is uncertain. V was cut by 0 bases and J by 0 bases, with 2 bases left in between. The CDR3 is 13 residues long. The germline CDR1 and CDR2 sequences are SEHNR and FQNEAQ (reference sequence). As DNA, the CDR3 is TGTGCCAGCAGCTTAGCCCACCAAGAGACCCAGTACTTC. This sequence encodes CASSLAHQETQYF. Drawing the rest from reference TRBV7-9 and TRBJ2-5, the complete variable domain is DTGVSQNPRHKITKRGQNVTFRCDPISEHNRLYWYRQTLGQGPEFLTYFQNEAQLEKSRLLSDRFSAERPKGSFSTLEIQRTEQGDSAMYLCASSLAHQETQYFGPGTRLLVL.

This chain uses TRBV30 with TRBJ1-3; D unresolved. Deletions cut 1 base from V and 1 base from J, with 8 bases between. This CDR3 has 14 amino acids. Germline values: CDR1 GTSNPN, CDR2 SVGIG (reference sequence). The CDR3 region has the DNA TGTGCCTGGAGTGGGACTGATTCTGGAAACACCATATATTTT. Its protein is CAWSGTDSGNTIYF. Drawing the rest from reference TRBV30 and TRBJ1-3, the complete variable domain is SQTIHQWPATLVQPVGSPLSLECTVEGTSNPNLYWYRQAAGRGLQLLFYSVGIGQISSEVPQNLSASRPQDRQFILSSKKLLLSDSGFYLCAWSGTDSGNTIYFGEGSWLTVV.

The V and J genes are TRBV11-2 and TRBJ2-3, with D perhaps matching TRBD1 (6 bases). V was cut by 5 bases and J by 2 bases, with 14 bases left in between. This CDR3 has 15 amino acids. Germline values: CDR1 SGHAT, CDR2 FQNNGV. The CDR3 loop is CASSHWTETTDTQYF. CDR3 in DNA: TGTGCCAGCAGCCACTGGACAGAGACCACAGATACGCAGTATTTT.

The chain has TRBV30 and TRBJ1-1; D may be TRBD1 (5 bases). Trimming stripped 3 bases from V and 4 bases from J, with 15 bases between. CDR3 length: 14 amino acids. The germline V gene has CDR1 GTSNPN and CDR2 SVGIG (reference sequence). CDR3 sequence: CAWRFSWGSTEAFF. The DNA of the CDR3 is TGTGCCTGGAGATTCTCCTGGGGGAGCACTGAAGCTTTCTTT.

Concerning this clone itself: The same CDR3 also results from other DNA sequences found in this sample. The CDR3 loop is CASSLARQGGTEAFF. The CDR3 bases are TGTGCCAGCAGCTTAGCAAGGCAGGGGGGCACTGAAGCTTTCTTT. This chain uses TRBV7-8 with TRBJ1-1; 7 nucleotides line up with TRBD1. The CDR3 runs to 15 residues. Germline lookup yields CDR1 SGHVS and CDR2 FQNEAQ. The V and J ends lost 0 bases and 4 bases, in that order; junction bases with no gene match: 5.

The chain joins TRBV5-4 to TRBJ2-2; D possibly corresponds to TRBD1 (6 bases). V was clipped by 5 bases and J by 2 bases, with 10 bases between them. The CDR3 totals 14 residues. CDR1 SGHNT and CDR2 YYREEE come from the germline V gene (reference sequence). The CDR3 DNA follows: TGTGCCAGCAGTGGACAGTATAACACCGGGGAGCTGTTTTTT. Its protein is CASSGQYNTGELFF.

The gene calls are TRBV29-1 and TRBJ2-1; D unresolved. The V gene lost 4 bases and the J gene lost 8 bases, with 9 bases spanning the gap. Per germline, CDR1 SQVTM and CDR2 ANQGSEA. The CDR3 sequence is 11 residues long. The CDR3 sequence is CSVVWWDEQFF. The CDR3 nucleotides are TGCAGCGTTGTGTGGTGGGATGAGCAGTTCTTC.

This chain links TRBV7-8 with TRBJ2-7; D unclear. The germline V gene encodes CDR1 SGHVS and CDR2 FQNEAQ. CDR3 length equals 14 residues. The V end lost 3 bases, the J end lost 1 base, and 10 bases lay between the germline ends. CDR3 in DNA: TGTGCCAGCAGCTTGGGTTGGGGTTCCTACGAGCAGTACTTC. Protein sequence: CASSLGWGSYEQYF.

This CDR3 is CASSEPRTVEAFF. The CDR3 DNA reads as TGTGCCAGCAGTGAACCTCGGACAGTTGAAGCTTTCTTT. This chain links TRBV6-1 with TRBJ1-1; D might be TRBD1 (6 bases). Germline-derived CDR1 and CDR2 are MNHNS and SASEGT. Trimming cost V 2 bases and J 7 bases, with 11 bases left between them. The CDR3 has 13 amino acids.

The chain uses TRBV30 and TRBJ1-1; 9 positions match TRBD1. V was clipped by 1 base and J by 3 bases; unmatched bases: 0. The germline CDR1 and CDR2 sequences are GTSNPN and SVGIG (reference sequence). This CDR3 has 13 amino acids. The CDR3, as DNA: TGTGCCTGGAGTGGGACAGGGGACACTGAAGCTTTCTTT. This codes for CAWSGTGDTEAFF.

The chain links TRBV29-1 to TRBJ1-1; maybe TRBD1 (6 bases). CDR3 length: 13 amino acids. V lost 5 bases, J lost 11 bases, and 21 bases lay in between. Germline-derived CDR1 and CDR2 are SQVTM and ANQGSEA. The CDR3 coding sequence is TGCAGCGTTTGTAGGTACAGGGAGGATGAGGCTTTCTTT. Translating gives CSVCRYREDEAFF.

This clone was found a few times. This chain uses TRBV18 with TRBJ1-5; D is unclear. CDR3 length: 15 residues. V was clipped by 2 bases and J by 0 bases, with 8 bases between them. From germline, CDR1 is KGHSH and CDR2 LQKENI. The CDR3, as DNA: TGTGCCAGCTCACCAGGAAGCCCTAGCAATCAGCCCCAGCATTTT. Amino acids: CASSPGSPSNQPQHF.

The chain uses TRBV10-1 and TRBJ2-3; D not resolved. Deletions cut 0 bases from V and 2 bases from J, with 6 bases between. The V gene's germline CDR1 is WNHNN and CDR2 SYGVQD (reference sequence). The CDR3 totals 14 residues. Written as DNA, the CDR3 is TGCGCCAGCAGTGAGTCAACCCCCACAGATACGCAGTATTTT. Its protein is CASSESTPTDTQYF.

J is TRBJ2-5 and V is TRBV5-1, with 9 bases matching TRBD2. The assigned J gene may be wrong: the sequence end matches TRBJ2-7 better. There are 16 residues in the CDR3. The V gene's germline CDR1 is SGHRS and CDR2 YFSETQ. This CDR3 is CASSLGAGTSIGEQYF. The DNA of the CDR3 is TGCGCCAGCAGCTTGGGGGCCGGGACTAGCATCGGCGAGCAGTACTTC.

The J gene is TRBJ1-1, the V gene TRBV5-4, with D unclear. Trimming pared 4 bases from V and 2 bases from J, leaving 9 bases between. The CDR3 extends over 13 amino acids. CDR1 is SGHNT and CDR2 is YYREEE in the germline V gene (reference sequence). The CDR3 nucleotides read TGTGCCAGCAGCCCGTGGTCTAACACTGAAGCTTTCTTT. This gives the protein CASSPWSNTEAFF.

The CDR3 DNA reads TGCGCCAGCAGCCAAATTGGAGGGACGGTGAACACTGAAGCTTTCTTT. Translation gives CASSQIGGTVNTEAFF. This chain uses TRBV4-1 with TRBJ1-1; tentative D call: TRBD1 (5 bases). In germline, CDR1 is MGHRA, CDR2 YSYEKL. The V end was cut by 2 bases, the J end by 0 bases, with 13 bases between. CDR3 length: 16 residues.

This chain connects TRBV7-9 to TRBJ2-5, with a weak D call TRBD1 (6 bases). V lost 5 bases and J 7 bases, leaving 29 bases between the germline ends. Germline loops: CDR1 SEHNR, CDR2 FQNEAQ (reference sequence). This CDR3 has 18 residues. The CDR3 sequence is CASSRSGSVRTDRGTQYF. The CDR3, as DNA: TGTGCCAGCAGCCGAAGCGGTTCGGTACGGACAGATAGAGGGACCCAGTACTTC. Based on the CDR3 plus reference TRBV7-9 and TRBJ2-5, the full variable domain is DTGVSQNPRHKITKRGQNVTFRCDPISEHNRLYWYRQTLGQGPEFLTYFQNEAQLEKSRLLSDRFSAERPKGSFSTLEIQRTEQGDSAMYLCASSRSGSVRTDRGTQYFGPGTRLLVL.